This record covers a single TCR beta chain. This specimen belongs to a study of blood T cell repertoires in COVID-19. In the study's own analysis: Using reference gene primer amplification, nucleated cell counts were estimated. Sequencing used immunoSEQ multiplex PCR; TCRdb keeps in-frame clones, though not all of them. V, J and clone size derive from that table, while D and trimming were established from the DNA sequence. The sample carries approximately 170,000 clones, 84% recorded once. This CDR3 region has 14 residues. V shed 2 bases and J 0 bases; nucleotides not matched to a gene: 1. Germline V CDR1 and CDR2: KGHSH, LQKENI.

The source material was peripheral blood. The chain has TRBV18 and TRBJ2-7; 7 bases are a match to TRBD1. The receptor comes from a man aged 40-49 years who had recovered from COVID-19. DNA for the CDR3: TGTGCCAGCTCACCAGGACAGGTCTCCTACGAGCAGTACTTC. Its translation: CASSPGQVSYEQYF.